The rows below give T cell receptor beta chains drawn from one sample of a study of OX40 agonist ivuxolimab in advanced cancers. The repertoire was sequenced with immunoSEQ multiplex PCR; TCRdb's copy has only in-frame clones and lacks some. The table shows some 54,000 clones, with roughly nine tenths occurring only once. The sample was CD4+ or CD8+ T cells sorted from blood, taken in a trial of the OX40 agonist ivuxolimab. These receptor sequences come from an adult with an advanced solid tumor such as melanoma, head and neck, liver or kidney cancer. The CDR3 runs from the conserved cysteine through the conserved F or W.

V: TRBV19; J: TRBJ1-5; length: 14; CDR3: CASTVTGGIEPQHF
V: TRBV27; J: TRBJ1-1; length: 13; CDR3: CASSLGGTTEAFF
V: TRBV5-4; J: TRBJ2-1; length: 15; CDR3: CASSLDKSSYNEQFF
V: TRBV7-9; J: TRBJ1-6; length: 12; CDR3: CASRLGDSPLHF
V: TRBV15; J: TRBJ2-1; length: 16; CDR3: CATSRVTSGGAWEQFF
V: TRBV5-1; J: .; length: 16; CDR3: CASSSGVGGWSYEQYF
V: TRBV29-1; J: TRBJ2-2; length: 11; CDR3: CSVPRAGELFF
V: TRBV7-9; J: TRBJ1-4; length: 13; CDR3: CASSLSVREKLFF
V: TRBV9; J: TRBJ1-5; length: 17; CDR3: CASSAGTGGRSNQPQHF
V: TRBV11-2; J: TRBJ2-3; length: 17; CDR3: CASSLDTDRGRADTQYF
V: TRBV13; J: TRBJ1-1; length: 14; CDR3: CASSLGRGNTEAFF
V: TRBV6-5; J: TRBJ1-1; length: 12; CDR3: CASSYSGREAFF
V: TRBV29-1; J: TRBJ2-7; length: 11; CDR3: CSVRQGGEQYF
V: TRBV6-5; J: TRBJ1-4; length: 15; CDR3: CASNKREGEGEKLFF
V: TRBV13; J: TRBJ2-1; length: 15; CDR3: CASSLGPGDGNEQFF
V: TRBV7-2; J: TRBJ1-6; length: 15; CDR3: CASSLRGRHNSPLHF
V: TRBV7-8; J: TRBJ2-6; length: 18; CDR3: CASSLEGQGAFGANVLTF
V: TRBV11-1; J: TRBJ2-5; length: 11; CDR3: CASISEETQYF
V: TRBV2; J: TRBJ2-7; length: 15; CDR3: CASTPSARATNEQYF
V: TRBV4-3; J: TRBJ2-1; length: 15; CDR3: CASSQDRGLGNEQFF
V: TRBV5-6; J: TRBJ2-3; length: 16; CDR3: CASSGTQGALTDTQYF
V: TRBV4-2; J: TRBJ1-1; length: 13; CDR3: CASSKTGATEAFF
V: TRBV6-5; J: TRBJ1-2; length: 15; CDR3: CASITKDGGPGGYTF
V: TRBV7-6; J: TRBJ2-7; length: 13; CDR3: CASSLTSPGEQYF
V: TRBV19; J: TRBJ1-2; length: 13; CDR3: CASSIDKDYGYTF
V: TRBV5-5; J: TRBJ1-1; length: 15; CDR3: CASSWGQLLNTEAFF
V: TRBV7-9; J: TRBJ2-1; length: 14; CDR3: CASSSGLAWNEQFF
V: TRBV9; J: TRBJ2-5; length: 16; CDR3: CASSVATEREGETQYF
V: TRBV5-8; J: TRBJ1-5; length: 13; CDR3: CASSLGGPQPQHF
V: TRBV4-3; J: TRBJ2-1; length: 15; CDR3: CASSQGLAGENEQFF
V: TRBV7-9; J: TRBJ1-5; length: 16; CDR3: CASSGPVGAEGQPQHF
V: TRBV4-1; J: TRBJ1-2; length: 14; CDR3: CASSQVSELGRYTF
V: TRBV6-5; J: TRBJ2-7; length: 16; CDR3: CASSSIFDRGLYEQYF
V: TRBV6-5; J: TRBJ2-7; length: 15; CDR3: CASSYAGDASYEQYF
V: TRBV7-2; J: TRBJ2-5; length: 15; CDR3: CASSLNLQKQETQYF
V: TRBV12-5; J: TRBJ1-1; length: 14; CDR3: CASGLVFPATEAFF
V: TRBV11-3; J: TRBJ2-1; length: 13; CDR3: CASSSWGANEQFF
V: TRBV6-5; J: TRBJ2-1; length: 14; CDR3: CASSYSGGPNEQFF
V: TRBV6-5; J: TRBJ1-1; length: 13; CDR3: CASGQGVNTEAFF
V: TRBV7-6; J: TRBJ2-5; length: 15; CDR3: CASRSKTPPQETQYF
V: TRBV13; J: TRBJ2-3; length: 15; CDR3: CASSLLGENTDTQYF
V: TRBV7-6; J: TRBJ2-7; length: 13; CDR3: CASSPGVPYEQYF
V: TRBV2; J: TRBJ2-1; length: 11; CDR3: CASTLGNEQFF
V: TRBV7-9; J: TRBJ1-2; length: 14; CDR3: CASHERGVEDGYTF
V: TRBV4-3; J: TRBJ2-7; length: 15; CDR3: CASSQGAGGAYEQYF
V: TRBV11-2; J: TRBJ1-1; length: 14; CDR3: CASREGAGYTEAFF
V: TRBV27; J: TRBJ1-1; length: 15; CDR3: CASSRATGVRTEAFF
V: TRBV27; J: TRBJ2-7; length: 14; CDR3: CASSYKGNLYEQYF
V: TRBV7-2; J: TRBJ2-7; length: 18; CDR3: CASSQGSLQDRERGEQYF
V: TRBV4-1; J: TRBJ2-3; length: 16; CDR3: CASSQAPSGGPDTQYF
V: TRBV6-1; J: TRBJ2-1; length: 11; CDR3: CASSYGLAKFF
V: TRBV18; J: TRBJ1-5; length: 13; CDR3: CASSPPGPQPQHF
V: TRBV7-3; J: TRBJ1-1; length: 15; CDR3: CASSQEWQGYTEAFF
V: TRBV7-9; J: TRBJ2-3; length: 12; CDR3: CASSPFTDTQYF
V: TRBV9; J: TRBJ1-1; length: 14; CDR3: CASSVGDRGTEAFF
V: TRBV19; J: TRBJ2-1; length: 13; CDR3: CASSPPRKQEQFF
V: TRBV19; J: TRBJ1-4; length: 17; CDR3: CASSIDLFRGSSEKLFF
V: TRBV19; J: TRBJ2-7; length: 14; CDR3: CASSIDGEGYEQYF
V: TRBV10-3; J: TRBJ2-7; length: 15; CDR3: CAISDRGGVRGEQYF